The 26 T cell receptor beta chains below all came from one sample that was sequenced in a study of spatial heterogeneity in lung cancer. MiXCR, run by TCRdb on the 5' RACE reads, gives a single entry per CDR3 protein. The table includes about 39,000 distinct CDR3 sequences, 3.1% detected once. Sample time point: sample taken at primary tumor resection. The material sequenced was normal lung tissue next to the tumor, taken at surgery. The receptors here all came from a male donor with early-stage non-small cell lung cancer.

The CDR3 is CASSSWTASYSPLHF. The CDR3 DNA reads TGTGCCAGCAGCTCGTGGACAGCTTCCTATTCACCCCTCCACTTT. This chain links TRBV11-2 with TRBJ1-6, with a possible D match to TRBD1 (6 bases). Germline CDR1 and CDR2: SGHAT and FQNNGV. Trimming pared 4 bases from V and 8 bases from J, leaving 15 bases between. This CDR3 contains 15 residues. Combining the CDR3 with reference TRBV11-2 and TRBJ1-6 gives the whole variable domain EAGVAQSPRYKIIEKRQSVAFWCNPISGHATLYWYQQILGQGPKLLIQFQNNGVVDDSQLPKDRFSAERLKGVDSTLKIQPAKLEDSAVYLCASSSWTASYSPLHFGNGTRLTVT.

This clonotype was seen only a few times. The gene calls are TRBV2 and TRBJ2-4, with TRBD1 as a possible D gene (5 bases). Germline values: CDR1 SNHLY, CDR2 FYNNEI. V was pared by 2 bases and J by 2 bases, with 10 bases between. The CDR3 runs 15 residues. The CDR3 protein is CASSEKGLTKNIQYF. The CDR3 coding sequence is TGTGCCAGCAGTGAAAAGGGGTTGACCAAAAACATTCAGTACTTC.

This clonotype was observed many times. This sequence joins TRBV7-2 and TRBJ1-4, with TRBD1 matching 7 bases. V lost 5 bases and J lost 0; bases outside the gene matches: 9. The CDR3 has 17 residues. Germline CDR1 is SGHTA and CDR2 is FQGNSA. The CDR3 coding sequence is TGTGCCAGCAGCCCCAGGGACAGCCCTGCAACTAATGAAAAACTGTTTTTT. Its translation is CASSPRDSPATNEKLFF.

Ten or more counts support this clonotype. This chain links TRBV5-1 with TRBJ2-2; no definite D call. Trimming removed 0 bases at V and 2 bases at J, with 11 bases between. Per germline, CDR1 SGHRS and CDR2 YFSETQ. This CDR3 comprises 16 residues. The CDR3 DNA reads TGCGCCAGCAGCTTGGAACCGACTGATAACACCGGGGAGCTGTTTTTT. Amino acids: CASSLEPTDNTGELFF. The entire variable domain, with the rest obtained from reference TRBV5-1 and TRBJ2-2, is as follows: KAGVTQTPRYLIKTRGQQVTLSCSPISGHRSVSWYQQTPGQGLQFLFEYFSETQRNKGNFPGRFSGRQFSNSRSEMNVSTLELGDSALYLCASSLEPTDNTGELFFGEGSRLTVL.

This clonotype was found many times. The J gene is TRBJ1-3, the V gene TRBV6-5; possibly TRBD1 for D (6 bases). The CDR3 consists of 13 residues. V lost 7 bases and J lost 4, with 11 bases in between. Germline CDR1 reads MNHEY; CDR2 reads SVGAGI. CDR3 residues: CASKTGPGNTIYF. The CDR3 nucleotides are TGTGCCAGCAAAACAGGGCCGGGAAACACCATATATTTT.

By share of the sample, this clonotype is large. The chain is built from TRBV5-1 and TRBJ2-5; D remains ambiguous. V gave up 2 bases and J gave up 5 bases, with 4 bases separating them. This CDR3 comprises 11 residues. From germline, CDR1 is SGHRS and CDR2 YFSETQ. CDR3 in DNA: TGCGCCAGCAGCTTCCTCGAGACCCAGTACTTC. It is translated as CASSFLETQYF. The variable domain in full, completed from reference TRBV5-1 and TRBJ2-5, reads KAGVTQTPRYLIKTRGQQVTLSCSPISGHRSVSWYQQTPGQGLQFLFEYFSETQRNKGNFPGRFSGRQFSNSRSEMNVSTLELGDSALYLCASSFLETQYFGPGTRLLVL.

This clonotype has a count of ten or more. The rearrangement uses TRBV20-1 and TRBJ2-3; D may be TRBD1 or TRBD2 (5 bases each). This CDR3 is 15 amino acids long. Germline CDR1 and CDR2: DFQATT and SNEGSKA (reference sequence). V dropped 2 bases and J dropped 1 base, with 13 bases sitting between them. The CDR3 region is CSARYHGARTDTQYF. The DNA for the CDR3 is TGCAGTGCTAGATATCACGGGGCTCGCACAGATACGCAGTATTTT.

The CDR3 reads CASSSMPAGGASEAFF. The CDR3 bases are TGTGCCAGCAGCTCGATGCCGGCAGGGGGCGCTTCTGAAGCTTTCTTT. The chain employs TRBV7-2 and TRBJ1-1; 8 bases map to TRBD1. CDR1 is SGHTA and CDR2 is FQGNSA in the germline V gene. The length of the CDR3 is 16 residues. Germline trimming cut 4 bases from V and 6 bases from J; bases unmatched to any gene: 13.

This clonotype came up many times. The rearrangement joins TRBV6-1 to TRBJ1-1, with D uncertain. The V gene lost 7 bases and the J gene lost 11 bases, with 11 bases spanning the gap. The germline V gene encodes CDR1 MNHNS and CDR2 SASEGT. This CDR3 is built from 10 residues. CDR3 loop: CASTMGRAFF. The CDR3 coding sequence is TGTGCCAGCACTATGGGCCGTGCTTTCTTT.

This clonotype was picked up many times. The rearrangement links TRBV12-3 or TRBV12-4 to TRBJ1-2; the D is unclear. Trimming shortened V by 5 bases and J by 4 bases, and 14 bases separated the two germline ends. The CDR3 runs 14 residues. The CDR3 coding sequence is TGTGCCAGCAGTCCTCGGGAAGACCCCTATGGCTACACCTTC. Translation gives CASSPREDPYGYTF.

This clonotype was detected many times. The V and J genes are TRBV6-5 and TRBJ1-5; D is unresolved. Trimming removed 0 bases at V and 6 bases at J, with 12 bases between. The germline V gene has CDR1 MNHEY and CDR2 SVGAGI. The CDR3 consists of 15 residues. This CDR3 is CASSYSREGSQPQHF. CDR3 nucleotides: TGTGCCAGCAGTTACTCGAGGGAAGGGAGTCAGCCCCAGCATTTT.

The chain couples TRBV6-9 to TRBJ2-3; perhaps TRBD1 as D (5 bases). CDR1 is MNHGY and CDR2 is SVAAGI in the germline V gene. Deletions cut 6 bases from V and 5 bases from J, with 24 bases between. CDR3 length: 17 amino acids. CDR3 in DNA: TGTGCCAGCAGAGATGCCAGCAGTTCGTCACAGGAAGATACGCAGTATTTT. As protein: CASRDASSSSQEDTQYF.

Ten or more counts support this clonotype. V is TRBV9 and J is TRBJ1-6; TRBD1 matches at 10 bases. V trimming: 2 bases; J trimming: 11 bases; junction bases outside the gene matches: 4. The CDR3 consists of 14 residues. Germline V lookup: CDR1 SGDLS, CDR2 YYNGEE. CDR3 sequence: CASSVGQGGTPLHF. The CDR3 DNA sequence: TGTGCCAGCAGCGTTGGACAGGGGGGAACACCCCTCCACTTT.

This clonotype was found many times. The chain joins TRBV7-8 to TRBJ2-1; TRBD2 is a possible D gene (5 bases). CDR3 length equals 13 residues. Per the germline V gene, CDR1 is SGHVS and CDR2 is FQNEAQ. Trimming removed 2 bases at V and 10 bases at J, with 12 bases between. The CDR3 bases are TGTGCCAGCAGCTTAACTAGTCGGAACGAGCAGTTCTTC. It encodes CASSLTSRNEQFF.

This clonotype appeared many times. CDR3 loop: CASSYSTSPGAFF. The CDR3 coding sequence is TGTGCCAGCAGTTATTCTACCTCCCCCGGGGCTTTCTTT. This rearrangement joins TRBV6-2 or TRBV6-3 to TRBJ1-1; D not certain. The V end was cut by 3 bases, the J end by 11 bases, with 16 bases between. Germline CDR1 MNHEY, CDR2 SVGEGT. The CDR3 is 13 amino acids.

This clonotype appeared many times. The rearrangement uses TRBV27 and TRBJ2-3, with D possibly being TRBD1 (5 bases). Germline V gives CDR1 MNHEY, CDR2 SMNVEV (reference sequence). The CDR3 runs to 13 residues. With 5 bases removed from V and 4 bases from J, the gap between germline ends came to 10 bases. CDR3 nucleotides: TGTGCCAGCAGTATCGGCAGGGCAGATACGCAGTATTTT. This sequence encodes CASSIGRADTQYF.

This clonotype was seen ten or more times. The chain carries TRBV4-3 and TRBJ1-6, with 8 bases aligning to TRBD1. CDR3 size: 15 residues. Per the germline V gene, CDR1 is LGHNA and CDR2 is YSLEER. V trimming: 0 bases; J trimming: 7 bases; junction bases outside the gene matches: 2. CDR3 DNA: TGCGCCAGCAGCCAAGAGACAGGGGACAATTCACCCCTCCACTTT. Residues: CASSQETGDNSPLHF.

There are many counts of this clonotype. The rearrangement uses TRBV28 and TRBJ1-2, with D hard to call. V was clipped by 3 bases and J by 2 bases, with 4 bases between them. Looked up from germline, CDR1 is MDHEN and CDR2 is SYDVKM. The CDR3 is made up of 12 amino acids. CDR3 sequence: CASSFNNYGYTF. DNA for the CDR3: TGTGCCAGCAGTTTTAACAACTATGGCTACACCTTC.

The sample holds many counts of this clonotype. V gene TRBV6-5 combines with J gene TRBJ2-7, with D perhaps TRBD2 (5 bases). Germline V gene lookup returns CDR1 MNHEY and CDR2 SVGAGI. CDR3 length: 14 residues. V was cut by 7 bases and J by 0 bases, with 13 bases left in between. The CDR3 DNA reads as TGTGCCAGCAAGCCGGGATCCCCCTCCTACGAGCAGTACTTC. It specifies CASKPGSPSYEQYF.

This clonotype appeared many times. This chain joins TRBV5-6 and TRBJ1-5; D uncertain. Germline V gene data show CDR1 as SGHDT and CDR2 as YYEEEE. V lost 1 base, J lost 1 base, and 12 bases lay in between. The CDR3 consists of 16 residues. This CDR3 reads CASSLLGSSSNQPQHF. Written as DNA, the CDR3 is TGTGCCAGCAGCTTGTTGGGGTCTTCAAGCAATCAGCCCCAGCATTTT.

This clonotype was observed a handful of times. The chain is built from TRBV7-8 and TRBJ2-2; 8 nucleotides align to TRBD2. CDR3 length: 15 amino acids. CDR1 and CDR2 from the germline V gene are SGHVS and FQNEAQ. After removal of 5 bases from V and 4 bases from J, the junction contained 6 bases not matched to a gene. This CDR3 reads CASSPARGATGELFF. The CDR3 coding sequence is TGTGCCAGCAGCCCCGCGCGGGGGGCCACCGGGGAGCTGTTTTTT. Combining the CDR3 with reference TRBV7-8 and TRBJ2-2 gives the whole variable domain GAGVSQSPRYKVAKRGQDVALRCDPISGHVSLFWYQQALGQGPEFLTYFQNEAQLDKSGLPSDRFFAERPEGSVSTLKIQRTQQEDSAVYLCASSPARGATGELFFGEGSRLTVL.

Many counts were recorded for this clonotype. The gene calls are TRBV29-1 and TRBJ2-7; D may be TRBD1 (5 bases). The V end was cut by 4 bases, the J end by 3 bases, with 13 bases between. CDR3 size: 13 residues. Germline loops: CDR1 SQVTM, CDR2 ANQGSEA. The CDR3 sequence: CSVGGTGDYEQYF. The CDR3 DNA is TGCAGCGTTGGGGGCACAGGAGACTACGAGCAGTACTTC.

This clonotype was counted ten times or more. CDR3 sequence: CASSSDRQPTDTQYF. Written as DNA, the CDR3 is TGTGCCAGCTCTTCGGACAGGCAGCCGACAGATACGCAGTATTTT. The chain is built from TRBV18 and TRBJ2-3; TRBD1 matches 7 bases. The CDR3 sequence is 15 residues long. V lost 6 bases to trimming and J lost 3 bases; unmatched junction nucleotides: 9. The germline CDR1 and CDR2 sequences are KGHSH and LQKENI. The full variable domain, in which reference TRBV18 and TRBJ2-3 provide the parts outside the CDR3, is NAGVMQNPRHLVRRRGQEARLRCSPMKGHSHVYWYRQLPEEGLKFMVYLQKENIIDESGMPKERFSAEFPKEGPSILRIQQVVRGDSAAYFCASSSDRQPTDTQYFGPGTRLTVL.

The table lists this clonotype with many counts. The genes are TRBV9 and TRBJ2-2; no definite D call. This CDR3 is 12 amino acids long. V dropped 3 bases and J dropped 7 bases, with 7 bases sitting between them. Germline V CDR1 and CDR2: SGDLS, YYNGEE. The CDR3 is CASSAPYGELFF. The CDR3 DNA reads TGTGCCAGCAGCGCGCCGTACGGGGAGCTGTTTTTT.

CDR3: CASRRHLQGGGYTF. DNA for the CDR3: TGTGCCAGCAGACGCCATTTACAGGGCGGTGGCTACACCTTC. This rearrangement joins TRBV28 to TRBJ1-2; TRBD1 might be the D (6 bases). Trimming removed 6 bases at V and 7 bases at J, with 18 bases between. Per germline, CDR1 MDHEN and CDR2 SYDVKM. The CDR3 totals 14 residues.

This clonotype was counted ten times or more. This sequence joins TRBV5-4 and TRBJ2-2, with D possibly matching TRBD2 (6 bases). This CDR3 is 15 amino acids long. V was shortened by 4 bases and J by 6 bases, with 16 bases between the two germline ends. In germline, CDR1 is SGHNT, CDR2 YYREEE (reference sequence). This CDR3 reads CASSPGLGRPGELFF. CDR3 DNA sequence: TGTGCCAGCAGCCCGGGACTCGGGCGTCCCGGGGAGCTGTTTTTT.